This T cell receptor (beta chain) comes out of a study of OX40 agonist ivuxolimab in advanced cancers. The CDR3 contains 12 residues. Germline-derived CDR1 and CDR2 are LNHDA and SQIVND (reference sequence). V was pared by 6 bases and J by 5 bases, with 7 bases between. This clone occurred once. TCRdb keeps only in-frame clones here, not all; method: immunoSEQ multiplex PCR. The repertoire holds around 48,000 clones, with more than 70% as singletons. The receptor comes from an adult with an advanced solid tumor such as melanoma, head and neck, liver or kidney cancer. Sample: CD4+ or CD8+ T cells sorted from blood, taken in a trial of the OX40 agonist ivuxolimab. The V gene is TRBV19, the J gene TRBJ1-4; the D is unclear. CDR3 in amino acids: CASRTSNEKLFF. The CDR3 DNA reads TGTGCCAGTAGAACCTCGAATGAAAAACTGTTTTTT.